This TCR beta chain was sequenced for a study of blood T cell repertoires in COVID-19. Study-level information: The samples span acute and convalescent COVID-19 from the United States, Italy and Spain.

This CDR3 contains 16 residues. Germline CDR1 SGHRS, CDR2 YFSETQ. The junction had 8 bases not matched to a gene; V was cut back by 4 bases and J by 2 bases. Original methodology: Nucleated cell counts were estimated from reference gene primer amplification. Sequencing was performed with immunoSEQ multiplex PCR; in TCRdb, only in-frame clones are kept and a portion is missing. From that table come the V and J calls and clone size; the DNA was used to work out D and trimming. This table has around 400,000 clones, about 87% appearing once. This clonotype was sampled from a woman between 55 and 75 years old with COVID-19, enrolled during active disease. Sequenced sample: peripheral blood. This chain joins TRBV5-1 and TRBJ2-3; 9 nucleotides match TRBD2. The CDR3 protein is CASSPKAGGSTDTQYF. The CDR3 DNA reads TGCGCCAGCAGCCCCAAAGCGGGGGGATCCACAGATACGCAGTATTTT. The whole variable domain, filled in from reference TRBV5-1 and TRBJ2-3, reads KAGVTQTPRYLIKTRGQQVTLSCSPISGHRSVSWYQQTPGQGLQFLFEYFSETQRNKGNFPGRFSGRQFSNSRSEMNVSTLELGDSALYLCASSPKAGGSTDTQYFGPGTRLTVL.